Below, 9 T cell receptor beta chains from the same sample are listed, as sequenced in a study of blood T cell repertoires in COVID-19. Assay: immunoSEQ multiplex PCR; the TCRdb copy retains only in-frame clones and omits some. The data contain some 300,000 clones, approximately 86% of them singletons. Sequencing used peripheral blood. These receptors all stem from a woman between 70 and 85 years old with COVID-19, enrolled during active disease.

This clone was observed a handful of times. The chain employs TRBV4-3 and TRBJ1-5; the D gene is possibly TRBD1 (5 bases). V lost 0 bases and J 1 base, leaving 10 bases between the germline ends. The CDR3 spans 16 residues. Germline V gene lookup returns CDR1 LGHNA and CDR2 YSLEER. CDR3 protein: CASSQERGLSNQPQHF. As DNA, the CDR3 is TGCGCCAGCAGCCAAGAAAGGGGATTGAGCAATCAGCCCCAGCATTTT.

This clone was seen more than once but under ten times. The chain recombines TRBV6-5 with TRBJ1-2; possibly TRBD1 for D (6 bases). The germline gives CDR1 MNHEY, CDR2 SVGAGI. This CDR3 spans 13 amino acids. Trimming removed 8 bases from V and 0 bases from J, with 10 bases in between. The CDR3 region is CASSRGSNYGYTF. The CDR3 bases are TGTGCCAGCTCCAGGGGTTCTAACTATGGCTACACCTTC.

This chain links TRBV10-1 with TRBJ2-1, with TRBD1 matching over 10 bases. This CDR3 is built from 19 residues. Trimming cost V 4 bases and J 0 bases; bases outside gene matches: 12. Germline V gene lookup returns CDR1 WNHNN and CDR2 SYGVQD (reference sequence). The DNA of the CDR3 is TGCGCCAGCAGTGCTGGACAGGGGGATCATCGGGACTCCTACAATGAGCAGTTCTTC. Protein sequence: CASSAGQGDHRDSYNEQFF.

The V and J genes are TRBV7-9 and TRBJ1-1, with 7 bases lining up with TRBD1. V lost 4 bases to trimming and J lost 1 base; unmatched junction nucleotides: 6. The CDR3 runs to 15 residues. Germline CDR1 reads SEHNR; CDR2 reads FQNEAQ (reference sequence). As DNA, the CDR3 is TGTGCCAGCAGCTCCAACAGGGGCGGGAACACTGAAGCTTTCTTT. Its translation is CASSSNRGGNTEAFF.

The chain carries TRBV7-9 and TRBJ2-2, with a weak D call TRBD1 (6 bases). Germline CDR1 and CDR2: SEHNR and FQNEAQ (reference sequence). The CDR3 is 14 amino acids. V was trimmed by 4 bases and J by 3 bases, leaving 9 bases between them. Written as DNA, the CDR3 is TGTGCCAGCAGCTGGGACACAGACACCGGGGAGCTGTTTTTT. It yields the protein CASSWDTDTGELFF.

This clone is a singleton in its sample. The chain joins TRBV10-2 to TRBJ2-1, with 8 bases fitting TRBD1. The CDR3 contains 20 residues. The germline V gene has CDR1 WSHSY and CDR2 SAAADI. With 3 bases clipped from V and 4 bases from J, the junction kept 20 bases outside the gene matches. The DNA of the CDR3 is TGCGCCAGCAGTGACCCTTCCGACAGGGGCCTGAGGAGGGGGTACAATGAGCAGTTCTTC. Translating it yields CASSDPSDRGLRRGYNEQFF.

This sequence joins TRBV5-6 and TRBJ1-1; TRBD1 matches at 11 bases. This CDR3 spans 16 amino acids. The V and J ends lost 2 bases and 4 bases, in that order; junction bases with no gene match: 7. From germline, CDR1 is SGHDT and CDR2 YYEEEE. The CDR3 coding sequence is TGTGCCAGCAGCTTTGGACAGGGGGCGCCGCCCACTGAAGCTTTCTTT. Its translation is CASSFGQGAPPTEAFF.

Regarding this clone: One end of the junction fails to match germline, which may point to a read error. This chain links TRBV7-9 with TRBJ1-1, with D possibly TRBD1 on 6 matching bases. CDR3 length: 16 residues. Per the germline V gene, CDR1 is SEHNR and CDR2 is FQNEAQ (reference sequence). The CDR3: CASSLGAGAMKTEAFF. DNA for the CDR3: TGTGCCAGCAGCTTAGGAGCGGGGGCTATGAAGACTGAAGCTTTCTTT.

This clone has a handful of counts. V usage is TRBV24-1 and J usage is TRBJ2-2, with a possible D match to TRBD1 (5 bases). The CDR3 length is 14 residues. V was shortened by 2 bases and J by 7 bases, with 10 bases between the two germline ends. Germline V lookup: CDR1 KGHDR, CDR2 SFDVKD. Here the CDR3 reads CATSDSQGRGELFF. CDR3 in DNA: TGTGCCACCAGTGATTCGCAGGGTCGCGGGGAGCTGTTTTTT.